The 12 T cell receptor beta chains below all came from one sample that was sequenced in a study of shared clonotypes between healthy human individuals. Produced via immunoSEQ multiplex PCR; TCRdb's table is partial and in-frame only. The table records about 660,000 clones, around 67% of them present only once. The sample comprised memory CD4+ T cells sorted from blood. The subset: CD45RA-negative fraction. These receptors originate from a woman in her twenties or thirties in good health.

For this clone: Germline and junction disagree at one end, which may indicate a read error. The J gene is TRBJ2-3, the V gene TRBV11-2, with 10 bases fitting TRBD2. CDR3 size: 14 residues. Germline V gives CDR1 SGHAT, CDR2 FQNNGV. This CDR3 reads CASRLAGGSDTQYF. CDR3 DNA: TGTGCCAGCAGATTAGCGGGAGGCTCAGATACGCAGTATTTT.

The rearrangement joins TRBV28 to TRBJ2-2; D might be TRBD2 (6 bases). The CDR3 spans 13 residues. Germline loops: CDR1 MDHEN, CDR2 SYDVKM. V was cut by 8 bases and J by 4 bases, with 11 bases left in between. CDR3 in amino acids: CASVGGPTGELFF. DNA for the CDR3: TGTGCCAGCGTCGGGGGACCCACCGGGGAGCTGTTTTTT.

This clone was observed once. The chain joins TRBV6-6 to TRBJ1-2; no firm D call. Per germline, CDR1 MNHNY and CDR2 SVGAGI (reference sequence). V lost 6 bases to trimming and J lost 5 bases, with 7 bases between them. This CDR3 comprises 11 residues. CDR3 protein: CASRATYGYTF. The CDR3 bases are TGTGCCAGCAGGGCAACGTATGGCTACACCTTC.

This rearrangement joins TRBV25-1 to TRBJ2-1; TRBD2 matches at 9 bases. Trimming took 7 bases from V and 3 from J; bases not matched to a gene: 7. Per germline, CDR1 MGHDK and CDR2 SYGVNS. This CDR3 contains 15 residues. The CDR3 region is CASTPGTSNYNEQFF. Written as DNA, the CDR3 is TGTGCCAGCACACCCGGGACTAGCAACTACAATGAGCAGTTCTTC.

The V gene is TRBV14, the J gene TRBJ1-3, with D unclear. The CDR3 runs to 12 residues. Trimming took off 5 bases at V and 10 bases at J, with 12 bases between the two ends. The V gene's germline CDR1 is SGHDN and CDR2 FVKESK. DNA of the CDR3: TGTGCCAGCAGCAAAGGACCCGTGACCATATATTTT. Translated: CASSKGPVTIYF. Full variable domain (rest looked up from reference TRBV14 and TRBJ1-3): EAGVTQFPSHSVIEKGQTVTLRCDPISGHDNLYWYRRVMGKEIKFLLHFVKESKQDESGMPNNRFLAERTGGTYSTLKVQPAELEDSGVYFCASSKGPVTIYFGEGSWLTVV.

The table lists this clone with many counts. The chain has TRBV7-9 and TRBJ1-5, with D unclear. V lost 1 base and J 7 bases, leaving 11 bases between the germline ends. The CDR3 is 14 residues long. Germline lookup yields CDR1 SEHNR and CDR2 FQNEAQ (reference sequence). CDR3 nucleotide sequence: TGTGCCAGCAGCTTAGAGGTGGGTTGGCAGCCCCAGCATTTT. Its protein product is CASSLEVGWQPQHF.

This clone was recorded at least ten times. The rearrangement uses TRBV5-1 and TRBJ1-1; 11 nucleotides agree with TRBD1. Germline V lookup: CDR1 SGHRS, CDR2 YFSETQ. V was clipped by 0 bases and J by 2 bases; unmatched bases: 0. CDR3 length equals 15 residues. CDR3 DNA sequence: TGCGCCAGCAGCTTGGGGACAGGGGGCAACACTGAAGCTTTCTTT. This codes for CASSLGTGGNTEAFF.

V usage is TRBV6-5 and J usage is TRBJ2-7, with D perhaps assigned TRBD1 or TRBD2 (5 bases each). Germline values: CDR1 MNHEY, CDR2 SVGAGI. This CDR3 spans 13 amino acids. Trimming shortened V by 11 bases and J by 6 bases, and 20 bases separated the two germline ends. CDR3 amino acids: CAAARDRLSEQYF. The CDR3 coding sequence is TGTGCCGCGGCCCGGGACCGGCTGTCCGAGCAGTACTTC.

The chain combines TRBV5-1 with TRBJ2-6; D is possibly TRBD2 (6 bases). CDR3 length: 16 residues. Trimming cost V 1 base and J 4 bases, with 12 bases left between them. CDR1 and CDR2 from the germline V gene are SGHRS and YFSETQ. The CDR3 loop is CASSLNPRGGANVLTF. CDR3 nucleotide sequence: TGCGCCAGCAGCTTGAACCCCCGGGGGGGGGCCAACGTCCTGACTTTC.

This clone was counted a few times. CDR3 DNA: TGTGCCAGCAGAAAGCTCTTACGGAGCTACGAGCAGTACTTC. It translates to CASRKLLRSYEQYF. The chain recombines TRBV28 with TRBJ2-7; D gene uncertain. Trimming pared 6 bases from V and 3 bases from J, leaving 15 bases between. This CDR3 has 14 amino acids. Looked up from germline, CDR1 is MDHEN and CDR2 is SYDVKM.

The rearrangement joins TRBV28 to TRBJ1-2; D might be TRBD1 (6 bases). CDR3 size: 12 residues. V lost 8 bases and J 4 bases, leaving 11 bases between the germline ends. Germline V CDR1 and CDR2: MDHEN, SYDVKM. The CDR3 region is CASRGGSYGYTF. In DNA, the CDR3 is TGTGCCAGCCGGGGGGGCTCCTATGGCTACACCTTC.

J is TRBJ2-1 and V is TRBV5-1; 13 nucleotides agree with TRBD2. The CDR3 consists of 16 residues. Germline-derived CDR1 and CDR2 are SGHRS and YFSETQ. J lost 9 bases, V lost 3 bases, and 9 bases had no gene match. The DNA of the CDR3 is TGCGCCAGCAGCTCTCCCGGGACTAGCGGGATTGGTGAGCAGTTCTTC. Protein product: CASSSPGTSGIGEQFF.